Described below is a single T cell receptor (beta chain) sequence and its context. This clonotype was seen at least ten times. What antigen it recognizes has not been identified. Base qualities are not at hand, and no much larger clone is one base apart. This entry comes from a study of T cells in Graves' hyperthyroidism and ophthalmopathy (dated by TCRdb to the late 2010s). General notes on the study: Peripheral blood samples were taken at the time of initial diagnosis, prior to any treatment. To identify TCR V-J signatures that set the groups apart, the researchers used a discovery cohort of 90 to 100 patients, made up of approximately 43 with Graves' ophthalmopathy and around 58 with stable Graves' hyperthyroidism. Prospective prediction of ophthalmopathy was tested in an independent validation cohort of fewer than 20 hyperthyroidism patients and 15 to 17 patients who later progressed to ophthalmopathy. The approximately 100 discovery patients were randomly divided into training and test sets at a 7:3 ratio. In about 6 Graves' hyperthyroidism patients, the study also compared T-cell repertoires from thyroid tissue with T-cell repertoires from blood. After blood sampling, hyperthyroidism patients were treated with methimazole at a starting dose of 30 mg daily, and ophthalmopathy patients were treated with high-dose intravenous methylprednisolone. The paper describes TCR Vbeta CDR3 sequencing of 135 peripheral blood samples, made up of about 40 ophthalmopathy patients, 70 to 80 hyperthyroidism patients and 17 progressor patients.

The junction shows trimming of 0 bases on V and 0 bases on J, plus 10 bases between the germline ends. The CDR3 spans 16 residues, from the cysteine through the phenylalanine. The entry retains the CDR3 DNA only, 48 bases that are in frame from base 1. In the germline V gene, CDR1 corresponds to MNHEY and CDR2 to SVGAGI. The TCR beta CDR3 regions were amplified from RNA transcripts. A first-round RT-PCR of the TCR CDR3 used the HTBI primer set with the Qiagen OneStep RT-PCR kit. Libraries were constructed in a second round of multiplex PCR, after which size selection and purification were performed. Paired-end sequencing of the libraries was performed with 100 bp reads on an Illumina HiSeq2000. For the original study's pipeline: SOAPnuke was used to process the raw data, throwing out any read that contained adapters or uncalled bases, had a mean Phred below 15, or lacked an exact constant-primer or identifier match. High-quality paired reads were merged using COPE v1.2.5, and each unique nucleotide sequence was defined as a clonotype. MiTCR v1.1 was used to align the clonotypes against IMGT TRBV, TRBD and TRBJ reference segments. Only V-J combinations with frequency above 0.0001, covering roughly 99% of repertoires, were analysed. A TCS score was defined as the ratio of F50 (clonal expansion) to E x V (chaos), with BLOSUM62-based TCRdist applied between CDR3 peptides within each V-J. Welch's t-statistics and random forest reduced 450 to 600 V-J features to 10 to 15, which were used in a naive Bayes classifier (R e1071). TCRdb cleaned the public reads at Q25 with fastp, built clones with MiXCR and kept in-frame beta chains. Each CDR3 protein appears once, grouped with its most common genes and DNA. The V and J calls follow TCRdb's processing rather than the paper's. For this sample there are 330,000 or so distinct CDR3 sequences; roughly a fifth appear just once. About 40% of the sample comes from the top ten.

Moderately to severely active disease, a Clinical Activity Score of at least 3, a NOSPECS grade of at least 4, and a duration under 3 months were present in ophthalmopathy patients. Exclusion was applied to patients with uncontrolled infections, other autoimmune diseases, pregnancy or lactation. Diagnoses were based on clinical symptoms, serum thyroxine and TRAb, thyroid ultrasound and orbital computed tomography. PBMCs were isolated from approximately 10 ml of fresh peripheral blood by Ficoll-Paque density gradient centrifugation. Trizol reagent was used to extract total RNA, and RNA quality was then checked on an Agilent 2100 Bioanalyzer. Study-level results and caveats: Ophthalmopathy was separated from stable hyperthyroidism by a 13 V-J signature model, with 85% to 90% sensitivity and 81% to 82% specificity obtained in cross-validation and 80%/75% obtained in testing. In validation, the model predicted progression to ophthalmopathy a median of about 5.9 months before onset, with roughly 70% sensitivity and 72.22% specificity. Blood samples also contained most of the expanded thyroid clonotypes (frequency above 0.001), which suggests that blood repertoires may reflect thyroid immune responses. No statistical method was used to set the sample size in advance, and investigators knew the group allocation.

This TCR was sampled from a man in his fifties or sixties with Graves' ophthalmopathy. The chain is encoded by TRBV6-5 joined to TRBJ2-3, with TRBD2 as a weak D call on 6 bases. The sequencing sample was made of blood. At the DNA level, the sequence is TGTGCCAGCAGTTACTCATCTCGGGGGAGCACAGATACGCAGTATTTT. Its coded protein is CASSYSSRGSTDTQYF.